The clone carrying this T cell receptor beta chain was found once. The table came from immunoSEQ multiplex PCR; TCRdb's copy has only in-frame clones and leaves some out. The data hold about 64,000 clones, with 88% observed a single time. The data stem from a study of blood T cell repertoires in COVID-19. Overall study: Both acute and convalescent COVID-19 samples were obtained from the United States, Italy and Spain.

The V and J ends lost 7 bases and 7 bases respectively, with 16 bases between them. The CDR3 sequence is 13 residues long. Germline CDR1 LNHDA, CDR2 SQIVND (reference sequence). V is TRBV19 and J is TRBJ1-1; D might be TRBD1 (6 bases). This clonotype was obtained from a woman aged 55-69 years with COVID-19, enrolled during active disease. Sequenced material: peripheral blood. The CDR3 is CASTQLGQLEAFF. The DNA for the CDR3 is TGTGCCAGTACCCAGTTAGGACAGCTTGAAGCTTTCTTT.